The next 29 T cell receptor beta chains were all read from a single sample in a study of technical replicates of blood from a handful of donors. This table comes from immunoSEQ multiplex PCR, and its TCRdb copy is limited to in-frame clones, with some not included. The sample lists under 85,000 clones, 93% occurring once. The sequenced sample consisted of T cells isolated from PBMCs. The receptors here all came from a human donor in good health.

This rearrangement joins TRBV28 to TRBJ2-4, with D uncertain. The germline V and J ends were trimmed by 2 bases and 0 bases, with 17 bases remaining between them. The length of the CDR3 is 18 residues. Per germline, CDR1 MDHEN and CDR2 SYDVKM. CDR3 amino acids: CASSLSWARSLAKNIQYF. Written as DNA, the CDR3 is TGTGCCAGCAGTTTAAGTTGGGCCAGAAGCCTAGCCAAAAACATTCAGTACTTC.

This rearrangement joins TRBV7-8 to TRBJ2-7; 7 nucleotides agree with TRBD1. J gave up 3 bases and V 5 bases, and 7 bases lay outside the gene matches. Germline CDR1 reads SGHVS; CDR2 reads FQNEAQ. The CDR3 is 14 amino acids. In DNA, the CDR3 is TGTGCCAGCAGCCCTAACAGGGGAAACTACGAGCAGTACTTC. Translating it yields CASSPNRGNYEQYF.

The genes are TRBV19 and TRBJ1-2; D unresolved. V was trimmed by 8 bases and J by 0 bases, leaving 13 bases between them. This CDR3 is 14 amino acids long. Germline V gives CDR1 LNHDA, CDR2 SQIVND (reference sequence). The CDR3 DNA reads TGTGCCAGTGGCCGGGGATTAGCTAACTATGGCTACACCTTC. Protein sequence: CASGRGLANYGYTF.

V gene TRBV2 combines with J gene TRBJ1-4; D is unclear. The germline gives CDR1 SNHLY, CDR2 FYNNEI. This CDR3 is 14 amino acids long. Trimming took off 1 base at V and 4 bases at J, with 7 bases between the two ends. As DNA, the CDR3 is TGTGCCAGCAGTGAAGGGCAGAATAATGAAAAACTGTTTTTT. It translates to CASSEGQNNEKLFF.

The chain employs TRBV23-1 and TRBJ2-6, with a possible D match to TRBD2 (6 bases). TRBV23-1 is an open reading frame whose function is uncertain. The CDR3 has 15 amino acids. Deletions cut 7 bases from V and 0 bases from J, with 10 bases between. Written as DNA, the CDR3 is TGCGCCAGCACGGAGGGGAGCTCTGGGGCCAACGTCCTGACTTTC. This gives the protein CASTEGSSGANVLTF.

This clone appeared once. The CDR3 reads CASSLRAYPGQSYEQYF. DNA of the CDR3: TGTGCCAGCAGTTTAAGAGCCTACCCGGGACAGTCCTACGAGCAGTACTTC. The chain combines TRBV28 with TRBJ2-7; TRBD1 matches 7 bases. Germline V gene lookup returns CDR1 MDHEN and CDR2 SYDVKM. The CDR3 sequence is 17 residues long. Trimming took 2 bases from V and 1 from J; bases not matched to a gene: 11.

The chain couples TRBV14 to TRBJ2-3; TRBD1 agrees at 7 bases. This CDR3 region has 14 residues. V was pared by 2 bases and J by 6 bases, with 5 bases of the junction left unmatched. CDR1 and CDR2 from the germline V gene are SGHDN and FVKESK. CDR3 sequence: CASSQRQTGDTQYF. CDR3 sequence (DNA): TGTGCCAGCAGCCAACGACAGACAGGGGATACGCAGTATTTT.

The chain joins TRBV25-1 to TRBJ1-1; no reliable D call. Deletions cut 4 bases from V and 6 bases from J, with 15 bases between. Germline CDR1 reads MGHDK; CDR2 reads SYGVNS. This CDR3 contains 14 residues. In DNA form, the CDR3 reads TGTGCCAGCAGTGCCCGAGGTGCTATGGCTGAAGCTTTCTTT. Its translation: CASSARGAMAEAFF.

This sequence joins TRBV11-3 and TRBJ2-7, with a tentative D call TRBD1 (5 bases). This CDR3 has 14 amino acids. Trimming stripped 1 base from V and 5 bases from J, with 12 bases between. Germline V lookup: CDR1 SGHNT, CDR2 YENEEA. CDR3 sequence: CASSLGLSGNEQYF. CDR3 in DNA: TGTGCCAGCAGCTTAGGGCTTTCAGGGAACGAGCAGTACTTC.

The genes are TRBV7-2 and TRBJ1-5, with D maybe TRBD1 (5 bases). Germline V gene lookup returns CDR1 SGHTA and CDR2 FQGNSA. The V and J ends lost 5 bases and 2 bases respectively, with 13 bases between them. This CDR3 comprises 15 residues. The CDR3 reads CASSEGWGGNQPQHF. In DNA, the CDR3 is TGTGCCAGCAGCGAAGGGTGGGGGGGCAATCAGCCCCAGCATTTT.

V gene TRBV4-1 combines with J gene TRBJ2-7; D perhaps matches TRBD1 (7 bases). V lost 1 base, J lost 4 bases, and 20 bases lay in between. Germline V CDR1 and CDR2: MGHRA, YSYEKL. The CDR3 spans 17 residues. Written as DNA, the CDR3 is TGCGCCAGCAGCCAAGTTTTATCGGTCCAGGGGGGTTACGAGCAGTACTTC. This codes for CASSQVLSVQGGYEQYF.

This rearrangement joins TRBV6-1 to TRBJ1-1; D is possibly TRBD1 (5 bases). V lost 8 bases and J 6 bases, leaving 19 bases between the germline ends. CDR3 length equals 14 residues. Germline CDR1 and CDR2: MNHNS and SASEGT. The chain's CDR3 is CASGYGGRTAEAFF. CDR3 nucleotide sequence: TGTGCCAGCGGATATGGGGGGAGAACGGCTGAAGCTTTCTTT.

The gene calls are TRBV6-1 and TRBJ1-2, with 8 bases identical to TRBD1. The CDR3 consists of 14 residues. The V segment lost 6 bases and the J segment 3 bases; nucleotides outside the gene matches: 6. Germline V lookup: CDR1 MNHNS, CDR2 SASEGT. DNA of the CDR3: TGTGCCAGCAGGGACAGGGAGCTGTACTATGGCTACACCTTC. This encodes CASRDRELYYGYTF.

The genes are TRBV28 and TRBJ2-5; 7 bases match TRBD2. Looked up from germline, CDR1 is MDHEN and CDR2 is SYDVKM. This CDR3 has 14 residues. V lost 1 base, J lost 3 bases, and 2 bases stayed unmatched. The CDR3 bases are TGTGCCAGCAGTTTATCGGCGGGAGAAGAGACCCAGTACTTC. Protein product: CASSLSAGEETQYF.

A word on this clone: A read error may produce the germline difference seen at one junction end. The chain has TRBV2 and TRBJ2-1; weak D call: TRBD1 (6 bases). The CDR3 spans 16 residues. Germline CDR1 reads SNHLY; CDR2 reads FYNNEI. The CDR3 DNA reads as TGTGCCAGCAGCGAAGGGGGAGTCCCCTCCTACAATGAGCAGTTCTTC. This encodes CASSEGGVPSYNEQFF.

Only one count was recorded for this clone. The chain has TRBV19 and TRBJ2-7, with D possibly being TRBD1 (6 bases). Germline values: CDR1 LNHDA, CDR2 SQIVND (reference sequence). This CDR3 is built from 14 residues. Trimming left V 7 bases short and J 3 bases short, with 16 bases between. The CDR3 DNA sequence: TGTGCCAGTACCATGCACGGACAGAGCTACGAGCAGTACTTC. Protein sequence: CASTMHGQSYEQYF.

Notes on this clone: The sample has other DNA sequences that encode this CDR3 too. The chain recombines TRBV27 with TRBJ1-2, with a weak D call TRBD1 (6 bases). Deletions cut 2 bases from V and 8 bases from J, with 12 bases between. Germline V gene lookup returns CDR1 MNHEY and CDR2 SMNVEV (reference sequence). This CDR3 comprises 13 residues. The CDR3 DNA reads TGTGCCAGCAGTTTAGGGGGCGGCGAAGGCTACACCTTC. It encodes CASSLGGGEGYTF.

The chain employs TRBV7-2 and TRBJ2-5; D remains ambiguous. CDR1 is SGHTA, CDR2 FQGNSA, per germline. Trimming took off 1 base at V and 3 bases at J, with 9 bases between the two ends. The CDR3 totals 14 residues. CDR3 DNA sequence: TGTGCCAGCAGCTTAGTAGTAAGAGAAGAGACCCAGTACTTC. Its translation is CASSLVVREETQYF. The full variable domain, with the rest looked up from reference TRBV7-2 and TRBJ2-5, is GAGVSQSPSNKVTEKGKDVELRCDPISGHTALYWYRQSLGQGLEFLIYFQGNSAPDKSGLPSDRFSAERTGGSVSTLTIQRTQQEDSAVYLCASSLVVREETQYFGPGTRLLVL.

The CDR3 sequence: CASSPRGPASNYGYTF. The CDR3 DNA is TGTGCCAGCAGCCCCCGAGGGCCGGCGTCTAACTATGGCTACACCTTC. V and J are TRBV7-9 and TRBJ1-2; D is unresolved. Per the germline V gene, CDR1 is SEHNR and CDR2 is FQNEAQ (reference sequence). The CDR3 length is 16 residues. V was shortened by 5 bases and J by 0 bases, with 16 bases between the two germline ends.

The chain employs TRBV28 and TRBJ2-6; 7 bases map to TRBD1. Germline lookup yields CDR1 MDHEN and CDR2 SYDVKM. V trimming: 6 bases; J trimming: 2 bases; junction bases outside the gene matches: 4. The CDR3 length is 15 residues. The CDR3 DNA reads TGTGCCAGCAGGCCCACAGGGGCTGGGGCCAACGTCCTGACTTTC. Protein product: CASRPTGAGANVLTF.

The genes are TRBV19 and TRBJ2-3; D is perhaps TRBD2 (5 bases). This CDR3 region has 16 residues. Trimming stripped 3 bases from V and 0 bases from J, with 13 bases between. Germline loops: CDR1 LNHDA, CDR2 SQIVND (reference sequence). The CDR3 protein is CASSIWTGTSTDTQYF. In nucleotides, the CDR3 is TGTGCCAGTAGTATTTGGACTGGAACTAGCACAGATACGCAGTATTTT. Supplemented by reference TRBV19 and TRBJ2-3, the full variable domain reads DGGITQSPKYLFRKEGQNVTLSCEQNLNHDAMYWYRQDPGQGLRLIYYSQIVNDFQKGDIAEGYSVSREKKESFPLTVTSAQKNPTAFYLCASSIWTGTSTDTQYFGPGTRLTVL.

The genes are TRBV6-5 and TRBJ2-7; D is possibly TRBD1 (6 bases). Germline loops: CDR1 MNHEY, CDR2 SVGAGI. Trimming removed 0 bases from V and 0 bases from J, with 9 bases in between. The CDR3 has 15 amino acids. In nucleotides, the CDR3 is TGTGCCAGCAGTTACTCACAGGGTACCTCCTACGAGCAGTACTTC. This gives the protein CASSYSQGTSYEQYF.

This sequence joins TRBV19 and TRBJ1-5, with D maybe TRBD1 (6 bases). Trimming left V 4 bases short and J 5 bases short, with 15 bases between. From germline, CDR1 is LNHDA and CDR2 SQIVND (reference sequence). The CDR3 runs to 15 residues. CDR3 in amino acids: CASSSFREGDQPQHF. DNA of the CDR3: TGTGCCAGTAGTAGCTTCAGGGAGGGGGATCAGCCCCAGCATTTT.

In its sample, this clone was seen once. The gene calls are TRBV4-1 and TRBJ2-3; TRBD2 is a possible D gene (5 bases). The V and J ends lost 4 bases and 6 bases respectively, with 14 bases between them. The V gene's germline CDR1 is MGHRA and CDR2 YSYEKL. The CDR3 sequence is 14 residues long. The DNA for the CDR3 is TGCGCCAGCAGCCTCAGCGGTGGGTGGGATACGCAGTATTTT. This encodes CASSLSGGWDTQYF.

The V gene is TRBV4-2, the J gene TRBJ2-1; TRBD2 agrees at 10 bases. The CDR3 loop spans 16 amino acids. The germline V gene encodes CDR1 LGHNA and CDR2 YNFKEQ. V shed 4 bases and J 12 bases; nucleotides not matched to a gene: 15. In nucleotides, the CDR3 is TGTGCCAGCAGCCTCAGTAGCGGGAGGACCCCCTTAGGGCAGTTCTTC. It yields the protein CASSLSSGRTPLGQFF.

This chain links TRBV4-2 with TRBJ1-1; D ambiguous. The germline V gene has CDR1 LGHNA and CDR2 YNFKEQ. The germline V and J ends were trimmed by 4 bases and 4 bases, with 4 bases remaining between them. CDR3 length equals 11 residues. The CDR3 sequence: CASSLSTEAFF. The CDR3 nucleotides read TGTGCCAGCAGCCTTAGCACTGAAGCTTTCTTT.

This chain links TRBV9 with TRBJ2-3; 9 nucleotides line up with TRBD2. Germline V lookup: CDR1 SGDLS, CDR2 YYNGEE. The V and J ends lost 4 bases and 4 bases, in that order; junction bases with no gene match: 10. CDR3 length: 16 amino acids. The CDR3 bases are TGTGCCAGCAGCTTAGGGGCTAGCGGGATTGCAGATACGCAGTATTTT. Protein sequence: CASSLGASGIADTQYF.

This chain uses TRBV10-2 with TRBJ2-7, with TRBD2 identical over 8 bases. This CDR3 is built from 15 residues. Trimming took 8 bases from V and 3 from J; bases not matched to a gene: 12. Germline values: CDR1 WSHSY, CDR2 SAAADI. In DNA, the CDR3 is TGCGCCAGCCGGGCGGGAGCGGGAGCCTACTACGAGCAGTACTTC. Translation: CASRAGAGAYYEQYF.

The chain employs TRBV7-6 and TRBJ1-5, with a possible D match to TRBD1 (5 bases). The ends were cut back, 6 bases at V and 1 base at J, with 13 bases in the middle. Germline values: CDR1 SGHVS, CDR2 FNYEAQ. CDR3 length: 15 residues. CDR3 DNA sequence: TGTGCCAGCAGTGTAGGGACTGCGAGCAATCAGCCCCAGCATTTT. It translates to CASSVGTASNQPQHF.